This T cell receptor (beta chain) was captured in a study of cytomegalovirus exposure and HLA in healthy donors. TCRdb keeps only in-frame clones here, not all; method: immunoSEQ multiplex PCR. The table records some 160,000 clones, 88% of them present only once. This clone came up a few times. Donors were drawn from the roughly 120-subject validation cohort, separate from the roughly 700-subject first cohort. This CDR3 has 14 residues. Looked up from germline, CDR1 is MNHEY and CDR2 is SVGAGI. The V end lost 2 bases, the J end lost 3 bases, and 8 bases lay between the germline ends. The receptor was derived from a man aged 18-30 years in good health and CMV-seronegative. The sequenced sample consisted of PBMCs. The J gene is TRBJ1-5, the V gene TRBV6-5; D is perhaps TRBD1 (5 bases). The CDR3 bases are TGTGCCAGCAGTTACGCAGGGCTCAATCAGCCCCAGCATTTT. Translating gives CASSYAGLNQPQHF.